This T cell receptor beta chain derives from a study of blood T cell repertoires in COVID-19. The wider study: Acute and convalescent COVID-19 specimens originated in the United States, Italy and Spain. T cells, B-cell-depleted T cells, or PBMCs provided the cDNA or gDNA that served as material.

This clone was detected a few times. This CDR3 spans 15 amino acids. Trimming removed 3 bases from V and 2 bases from J; junction bases left unmatched: 4. Looked up from germline, CDR1 is SGHNT and CDR2 is YYREEE (reference sequence). Original handling: Reference gene primers were amplified, and this amplification served to estimate nucleated cell counts. TCRdb's copy holds only in-frame clones and misses some; the assay was immunoSEQ multiplex PCR. D and trimming come from the DNA, and the V and J calls and clone size come from that table. This table holds tens of thousands of clones, around 80% found once.

This sequence joins TRBV5-4 and TRBJ1-2, with 10 bases matching TRBD1. What was sequenced was peripheral blood. This TCR was recovered from a woman over 75 with active or convalescent COVID-19. CDR3 DNA: TGTGCCAGCAGCTCGGGACAGGGGCGAAACTATGGCTACACCTTC. Encoded protein: CASSSGQGRNYGYTF.